These 32 T cell receptor beta chains were sequenced from one sample in a study of T cells in Graves' hyperthyroidism and ophthalmopathy. TCR beta CDR3 region amplification was performed from RNA transcripts. First-round RT-PCR targeting the TCR CDR3 was performed with the HTBI primer set. TCRdb re-derived calls from the multiplex PCR reads in MiXCR, one entry per CDR3 protein. The sample contains roughly 840,000 distinct CDR3 sequences, 35% to 45% of which appear only once. The material sequenced was blood. These receptor sequences come from a man younger than 30 with Graves' hyperthyroidism.

A word on this clonotype: Mismatch with germline at one junction end may stem from a read error. The chain carries TRBV5-1 and TRBJ2-7; D gene unclear. Germline lookup yields CDR1 SGHRS and CDR2 YFSETQ. The CDR3 is made up of 14 amino acids. In nucleotides, the CDR3 is TGTGCCAGCAGCCTATCGGTATTCTCCTACGAGCAGTACTTC. Translating gives CASSLSVFSYEQYF. Complete variable domain (other parts from reference TRBV5-1 and TRBJ2-7): KAGVTQTPRYLIKTRGQQVTLSCSPISGHRSVSWYQQTPGQGLQFLFEYFSETQRNKGNFPGRFSGRQFSNSRSEMNVSTLELGDSALYLCASSLSVFSYEQYFGPGTRLTVT.

In this sample, this clonotype turned up many times. The chain employs TRBV20-1 and TRBJ1-1; 9 nucleotides match TRBD1. V shed 3 bases, J shed 5 bases, and the junction held 7 bases outside the gene matches. There are 14 residues in the CDR3. Germline CDR1 is DFQATT and CDR2 is SNEGSKA (reference sequence). This CDR3 reads CSARGDRVETEAFF. DNA for the CDR3: TGCAGTGCTAGGGGGGACAGGGTAGAAACTGAAGCTTTCTTT.

This clonotype was found once. The CDR3 DNA follows: TGTGCCAGCAGCGCAGACAGCCTCTCCTACGAGCAGTACTTC. Protein: CASSADSLSYEQYF. The rearrangement links TRBV9 to TRBJ2-7, with a possible D match to TRBD1 (5 bases). Germline assignment: CDR1 SGDLS and CDR2 YYNGEE. The CDR3 has 14 residues. V gave up 3 bases and J gave up 0 bases, with 10 bases separating them.

CDR3 nucleotide sequence: TGTGCCAGCGGCCATGGACAGAGCAATCAGCCCCAGCATTTT. As protein: CASGHGQSNQPQHF. The genes are TRBV12-3 or TRBV12-4 and TRBJ1-5, with a weak D call TRBD1 (6 bases). Trimming removed 8 bases at V and 1 base at J, with 12 bases between. This CDR3 region has 14 residues.

CDR3 region: CASSELPTNEKLFF. The CDR3, as DNA: TGTGCCAGCAGTGAACTCCCAACTAATGAAAAACTGTTTTTT. This chain uses TRBV6-9 with TRBJ1-4, with unresolved D. V was clipped by 5 bases and J by 0 bases, with 7 bases between them. The CDR3 loop spans 14 amino acids. CDR1 is MNHGY, CDR2 SVAAGI, per germline.

This clonotype came up once. A much larger clonotype is one base distant, so this may be a read error. The chain links TRBV12-3 or TRBV12-4 to TRBJ2-5; perhaps TRBD2 as D (5 bases). The CDR3 covers 15 residues. Trimming left V 5 bases short and J 4 bases short, with 17 bases between. The CDR3 here is CASSPELVGRETQYF. The CDR3 DNA is TGTGCCAGCAGTCCCGAACTAGTGGGAAGAGAGACCCAGTACTTC.

This clonotype has a count of ten or more. The V call is TRBV20-1, the J call TRBJ1-1, with D unclear. The CDR3 is 13 amino acids. V shed 1 base and J shed 0 bases, with 6 bases lying between them. The germline gives CDR1 DFQATT, CDR2 SNEGSKA (reference sequence). CDR3 amino acids: CSARVPVNTEAFF. The CDR3 DNA reads as TGCAGTGCTAGAGTTCCGGTGAACACTGAAGCTTTCTTT.

A few counts support this clonotype. The V gene is TRBV20-1, the J gene TRBJ2-2, with TRBD2 matching 10 bases. The CDR3 is 19 residues long. Germline trimming cut 7 bases from V and 0 bases from J; bases unmatched to any gene: 17. Looked up from germline, CDR1 is DFQATT and CDR2 is SNEGSKA (reference sequence). Here the CDR3 DNA reads TGCAGTGTTATGAACAGGGGATTGGGACTAGCGCCGAACACCGGGGAGCTGTTTTTT. It specifies CSVMNRGLGLAPNTGELFF.

This clonotype was observed at least ten times. The V gene is TRBV15, the J gene TRBJ1-4; D not certain. The CDR3 has 13 residues. Germline V lookup: CDR1 LNHNV, CDR2 YYDKDF (reference sequence). Trimming left V 6 bases short and J 6 bases short, with 11 bases between. The CDR3 spells CATSRGVDEKLFF. The CDR3 nucleotides read TGTGCCACCAGTCGTGGGGTAGATGAAAAACTGTTTTTT.

The V gene is TRBV5-8, the J gene TRBJ2-2, with 14 bases fitting TRBD2. CDR3 length equals 15 residues. J gave up 11 bases and V 4 bases, and 7 bases lay outside the gene matches. Germline CDR1 is SGHTS and CDR2 is YDEGEE. CDR3 residues: CASSLGTSGSVELFF. The CDR3 region has the DNA TGTGCCAGCAGCCTGGGGACTAGCGGGAGTGTAGAGCTGTTTTTT.

This rearrangement joins TRBV10-3 to TRBJ2-7; the match to TRBD1 covers 11 bases. There are 13 residues in the CDR3. V lost 4 bases and J lost 6; bases outside the gene matches: 2. Germline CDR1 ENHRY, CDR2 SYGVKD. The CDR3 sequence: CAISAGQGGEQYF. CDR3 DNA sequence: TGTGCCATCAGTGCGGGACAGGGGGGCGAGCAGTACTTC.

The chain recombines TRBV7-2 with TRBJ2-7; D is uncertain. V shed 5 bases and J shed 7 bases, with 15 bases lying between them. Germline V gene lookup returns CDR1 SGHTA and CDR2 FQGNSA. The CDR3 has 13 amino acids. The CDR3 here is CASSPPRRTEQYF. The CDR3 DNA reads TGTGCCAGCAGCCCCCCCAGGCGGACGGAGCAGTACTTC.

This clonotype was picked up many times. The chain combines TRBV2 with TRBJ1-1; perhaps TRBD1 as D (5 bases). The CDR3 runs to 12 residues. Germline CDR1 is SNHLY and CDR2 is FYNNEI. V was trimmed by 10 bases and J by 1 base, leaving 10 bases between them. The CDR3 is CANDDRNTEAFF. The CDR3, as DNA: TGTGCCAACGACGACAGGAACACTGAAGCTTTCTTT.

CDR3 amino acids: CASSVTGGCQPQHF. The DNA for the CDR3 is TGTGCCAGCAGCGTGACGGGGGGGTGTCAGCCCCAGCATTTT. J is TRBJ1-5 and V is TRBV12-3 or TRBV12-4; maybe TRBD1 (5 bases). Trimming took off 6 bases at V and 6 bases at J, with 15 bases between the two ends. CDR3 length equals 14 residues.

This clonotype was observed a handful of times. The rearrangement links TRBV7-3 to TRBJ2-5, with D uncertain. V was cut by 5 bases and J by 4 bases, with 8 bases left in between. Germline V gene data show CDR1 as SGHTA and CDR2 as FQGTGA. This CDR3 region has 12 residues. The CDR3 is CASSPNRETQYF. The CDR3 region has the DNA TGTGCCAGCAGCCCCAATCGAGAGACCCAGTACTTC.

This clonotype was seen a single time. An end of the junction differs from the germline gene, which may be a read error. This sequence joins TRBV9 and TRBJ2-2, with D uncertain. CDR3 length: 13 amino acids. CDR1 is SGDLS, CDR2 YYNGEE, per germline. The CDR3 region has the DNA TGTGCCAGCAACGTAGTGGGCGCCGGGGAGCTGTTTTTT. Amino acid sequence: CASNVVGAGELFF.

The gene calls are TRBV7-3 and TRBJ1-1; D gene uncertain. CDR1 is SGHTA, CDR2 FQGTGA, per germline. There are 13 residues in the CDR3. Trimming removed 2 bases at V and 4 bases at J, with 8 bases between. Here the CDR3 DNA reads TGTGCCAGCAGCTTAGTCACGCGCACTGAAGCTTTCTTT. It specifies CASSLVTRTEAFF.

The chain recombines TRBV4-1 with TRBJ1-1; the D is unclear. The V gene lost 1 base and the J gene lost 8 bases, with 14 bases spanning the gap. Germline CDR1 reads MGHRA; CDR2 reads YSYEKL. The CDR3 totals 14 residues. This CDR3 is CASSQVTGAREAFF. The CDR3 DNA follows: TGCGCCAGCAGCCAAGTGACGGGTGCCCGAGAAGCTTTCTTT.

V and J are TRBV7-8 and TRBJ2-5, with D possibly TRBD1 on 6 matching bases. The CDR3 sequence is 17 residues long. Trimming removed 5 bases from V and 4 bases from J, with 23 bases in between. The germline gives CDR1 SGHVS, CDR2 FQNEAQ. The CDR3 loop is CASSAEPGATLRETQYF. The DNA for the CDR3 is TGTGCCAGCAGCGCCGAGCCAGGGGCGACGCTAAGAGAGACCCAGTACTTC.

This clonotype was seen repeatedly, ten times or more. The chain employs TRBV2 and TRBJ1-1; the match to TRBD1 covers 7 bases. The J segment lost 3 bases and the V segment lost 6 bases, leaving 7 bases of the junction unmatched. The germline V gene has CDR1 SNHLY and CDR2 FYNNEI. The CDR3 has 14 amino acids. DNA of the CDR3: TGTGCCAGCAGAGCTAGGGGGCAAGACACTGAAGCTTTCTTT. As protein: CASRARGQDTEAFF.

This clonotype appeared many times. The chain couples TRBV25-1 to TRBJ1-4; maybe TRBD1 (5 bases). V was trimmed by 3 bases and J by 3 bases, leaving 8 bases between them. This CDR3 spans 14 amino acids. In germline, CDR1 is MGHDK, CDR2 SYGVNS. As DNA, the CDR3 is TGTGCCAGCAGTGACGACAGTGCTAATGAAAAACTGTTTTTT. It encodes CASSDDSANEKLFF. Complete variable domain (other parts from reference TRBV25-1 and TRBJ1-4): EADIYQTPRYLVIGTGKKITLECSQTMGHDKMYWYQQDPGMELHLIHYSYGVNSTEKGDLSSESTVSRIRTEHFPLTLESARPSHTSQYLCASSDDSANEKLFFGSGTQLSVL.

This clonotype was observed a few times. The chain recombines TRBV12-3 or TRBV12-4 with TRBJ1-6, with TRBD1 as a possible D gene (6 bases). Trimming shortened V by 5 bases and J by 8 bases, and 10 bases separated the two germline ends. The CDR3 contains 13 residues. The CDR3 nucleotides are TGTGCCAGCAGTCGGACAGAACATTCACCCCTCCACTTT. It codes for CASSRTEHSPLHF.

This clonotype appeared a few times. V gene TRBV2 combines with J gene TRBJ2-2; D uncertain. The germline V gene has CDR1 SNHLY and CDR2 FYNNEI. Trimming pared 6 bases from V and 8 bases from J, leaving 7 bases between. The CDR3 is 11 residues long. The CDR3 loop reads CASSPLGELFF. The CDR3 DNA reads as TGTGCCAGCAGCCCCCTGGGGGAGCTGTTTTTT. Full variable domain (rest looked up from reference TRBV2 and TRBJ2-2): EPEVTQTPSHQVTQMGQEVILRCVPISNHLYFYWYRQILGQKVEFLVSFYNNEISEKSEIFDDQFSVERPDGSNFTLKIRSTKLEDSAMYFCASSPLGELFFGEGSRLTVL.

This clonotype was recorded many times. V gene TRBV15 combines with J gene TRBJ2-5; 8 bases match TRBD2. The V and J ends lost 4 bases and 1 base, in that order; junction bases with no gene match: 8. CDR3 length equals 16 residues. CDR1 is LNHNV and CDR2 is YYDKDF in the germline V gene (reference sequence). The CDR3 protein is CATSTRQRGFQETQYF. CDR3 nucleotides: TGTGCCACCAGCACACGACAGCGGGGGTTCCAAGAGACCCAGTACTTC.

V is TRBV5-1 and J is TRBJ1-6; 11 bases are shared with TRBD1. There are 17 residues in the CDR3. Germline CDR1 reads SGHRS; CDR2 reads YFSETQ. V shed 5 bases, J shed 7 bases, and the junction held 11 bases outside the gene matches. The CDR3 protein is CASRFATGQGANSPLHF. Written as DNA, the CDR3 is TGCGCCAGCAGATTTGCCACTGGACAGGGGGCAAATTCACCCCTCCACTTT.

The genes are TRBV19 and TRBJ2-2, with TRBD1 as a possible D gene (5 bases). There are 15 residues in the CDR3. From germline, CDR1 is LNHDA and CDR2 SQIVND (reference sequence). V was pared by 3 bases and J by 7 bases, with 15 bases between. The CDR3 here is CASSMGPPEHGELFF. For the CDR3, the DNA is TGTGCCAGTAGTATGGGGCCACCCGAGCACGGGGAGCTGTTTTTT.

This clonotype occurred a few times. This sequence joins TRBV10-3 and TRBJ2-5, with 8 positions matching TRBD2. The CDR3 extends over 13 amino acids. Per germline, CDR1 ENHRY and CDR2 SYGVKD. J lost 4 bases, V lost 10 bases, and 8 bases had no gene match. The CDR3 reads CATGTRDLETQYF. DNA for the CDR3: TGTGCCACCGGGACTAGAGACTTAGAGACCCAGTACTTC.

The CDR3: CASSYGTGESYEQYF. DNA of the CDR3: TGTGCCAGCAGTTACGGGACAGGGGAGTCCTACGAGCAGTACTTC. The chain recombines TRBV6-6 with TRBJ2-7; 10 bases map to TRBD1. The ends lost 2 bases at V and 1 base at J; junction bases unmatched: 2. Germline V gene sequence: CDR1 MNHNY, CDR2 SVGAGI (reference sequence). CDR3 length equals 15 residues.

To note about this clonotype: A read error is possible here, since a much larger clone lies one base away. The conserved phenylalanine or tryptophan normally closing the CDR3 is absent here, so this likely arose from a read error. The V and J genes are TRBV29-1 and TRBJ2-2; D remains ambiguous. V was shortened by 5 bases and J by 1 base, with 8 bases between the two germline ends. The V gene's germline CDR1 is SQVTM and CDR2 ANQGSEA. The CDR3 length is 13 residues. The CDR3 here is CSVRGVNTGELFL. CDR3 bases: TGCAGCGTTCGAGGCGTGAACACCGGGGAGCTGTTTCTT.

This chain joins TRBV6-5 and TRBJ2-5, with 12 bases identical to TRBD2. Germline assignment: CDR1 MNHEY and CDR2 SVGAGI. This CDR3 region has 15 residues. V trimming: 4 bases; J trimming: 7 bases; junction bases outside the gene matches: 7. The CDR3: CASSSTSGSEGTQYF. The CDR3 DNA sequence: TGTGCCAGCAGTTCGACTAGCGGGAGTGAGGGGACCCAGTACTTC.

Ten or more counts support this clonotype. This rearrangement joins TRBV19 to TRBJ1-6; 8 nucleotides line up with TRBD1. V lost 5 bases and J lost 7; bases outside the gene matches: 4. This CDR3 contains 14 residues. In germline, CDR1 is LNHDA, CDR2 SQIVND (reference sequence). The CDR3 sequence: CASSSWTGNSPLHF. Written as DNA, the CDR3 is TGTGCCAGTAGTTCTTGGACAGGGAATTCACCCCTCCACTTT.

CDR3 sequence reads: CASSAASGGIEQYF. CDR3 in DNA: TGCGCCAGCAGTGCCGCTAGCGGGGGGATCGAGCAGTACTTC. The chain uses TRBV10-2 and TRBJ2-7; 11 nucleotides match TRBD2. CDR1 and CDR2 (germline): WSHSY, SAAADI. The junction had 5 bases not matched to a gene; V was cut back by 4 bases and J by 6 bases. CDR3 length: 14 amino acids.